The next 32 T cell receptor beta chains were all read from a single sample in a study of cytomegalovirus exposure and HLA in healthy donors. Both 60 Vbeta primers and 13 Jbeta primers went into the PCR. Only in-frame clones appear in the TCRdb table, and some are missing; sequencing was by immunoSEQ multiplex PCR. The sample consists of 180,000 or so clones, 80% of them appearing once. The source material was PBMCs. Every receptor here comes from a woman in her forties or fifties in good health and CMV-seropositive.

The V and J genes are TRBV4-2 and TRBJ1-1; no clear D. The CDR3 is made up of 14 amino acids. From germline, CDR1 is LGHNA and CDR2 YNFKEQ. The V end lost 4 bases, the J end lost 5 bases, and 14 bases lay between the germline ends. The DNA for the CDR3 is TGTGCCAGCAGCCCAGTCCCACAATTTACTGAAGCTTTCTTT. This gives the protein CASSPVPQFTEAFF.

The CDR3, as DNA: TGTGCCAGCAGCTTACCCAGGGCCACCGGGGAGCTGTTTTTT. Its protein product is CASSLPRATGELFF. The chain employs TRBV7-2 and TRBJ2-2, with D possibly being TRBD1 (5 bases). From germline, CDR1 is SGHTA and CDR2 FQGNSA. The ends were cut back, 2 bases at V and 4 bases at J, with 8 bases in the middle. The CDR3 runs to 14 residues. Complete variable domain (other parts from reference TRBV7-2 and TRBJ2-2): GAGVSQSPSNKVTEKGKDVELRCDPISGHTALYWYRQSLGQGLEFLIYFQGNSAPDKSGLPSDRFSAERTGGSVSTLTIQRTQQEDSAVYLCASSLPRATGELFFGEGSRLTVL.

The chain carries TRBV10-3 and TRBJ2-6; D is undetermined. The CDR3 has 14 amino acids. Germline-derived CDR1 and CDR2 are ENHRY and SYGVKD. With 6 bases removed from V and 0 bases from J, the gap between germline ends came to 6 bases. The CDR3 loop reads CAIRSGSGANVLTF. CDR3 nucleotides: TGTGCCATCAGATCGGGCTCTGGGGCCAACGTCCTGACTTTC.

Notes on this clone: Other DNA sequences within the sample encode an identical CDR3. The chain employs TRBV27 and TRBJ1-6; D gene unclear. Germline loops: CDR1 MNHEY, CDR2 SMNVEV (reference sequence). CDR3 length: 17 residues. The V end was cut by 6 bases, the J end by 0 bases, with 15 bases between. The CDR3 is CASSPTLESSYNSPLHF. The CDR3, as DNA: TGTGCCAGCAGCCCTACCCTCGAGAGCTCCTATAATTCACCCCTCCACTTT.

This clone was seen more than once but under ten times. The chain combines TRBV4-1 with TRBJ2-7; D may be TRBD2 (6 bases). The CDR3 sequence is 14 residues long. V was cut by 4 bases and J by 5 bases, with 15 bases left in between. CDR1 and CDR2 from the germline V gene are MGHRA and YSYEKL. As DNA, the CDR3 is TGCGCCAGCAGCCCCGCTTGGGGGGTGGACGAGCAGTACTTC. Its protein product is CASSPAWGVDEQYF.

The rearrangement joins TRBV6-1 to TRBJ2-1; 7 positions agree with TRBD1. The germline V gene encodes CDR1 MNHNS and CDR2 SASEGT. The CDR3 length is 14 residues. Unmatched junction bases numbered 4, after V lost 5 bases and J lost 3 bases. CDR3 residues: CASSSAGGYNEQFF. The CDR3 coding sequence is TGTGCCAGCAGTTCCGCAGGGGGCTACAATGAGCAGTTCTTC.

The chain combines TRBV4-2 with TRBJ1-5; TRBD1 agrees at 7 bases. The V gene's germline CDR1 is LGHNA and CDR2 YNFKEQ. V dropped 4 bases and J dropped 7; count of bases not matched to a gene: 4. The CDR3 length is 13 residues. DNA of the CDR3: TGTGCCAGCAGCCCACAGGGGCCCCAGCCCCAGCATTTT. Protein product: CASSPQGPQPQHF.

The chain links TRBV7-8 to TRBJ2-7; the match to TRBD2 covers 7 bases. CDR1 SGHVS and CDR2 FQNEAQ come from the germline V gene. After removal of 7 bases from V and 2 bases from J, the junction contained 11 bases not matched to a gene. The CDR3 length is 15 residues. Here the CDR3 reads CASTPRGGSTYEQYF. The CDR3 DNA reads TGTGCCAGCACGCCTAGGGGCGGGAGCACCTACGAGCAGTACTTC.

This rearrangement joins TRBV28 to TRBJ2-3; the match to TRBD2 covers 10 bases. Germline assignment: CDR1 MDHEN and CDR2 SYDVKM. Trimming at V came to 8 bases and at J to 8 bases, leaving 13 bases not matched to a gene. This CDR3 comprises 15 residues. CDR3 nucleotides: TGTGCCAGCGGCCGGACTAGCGGTTCCTCGGGTACGCAGTATTTT. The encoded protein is CASGRTSGSSGTQYF. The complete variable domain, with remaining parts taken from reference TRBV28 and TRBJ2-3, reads DVKVTQSSRYLVKRTGEKVFLECVQDMDHENMFWYRQDPGLGLRLIYFSYDVKMKEKGDIPEGYSVSREKKERFSLILESASTNQTSMYLCASGRTSGSSGTQYFGPGTRLTVL.

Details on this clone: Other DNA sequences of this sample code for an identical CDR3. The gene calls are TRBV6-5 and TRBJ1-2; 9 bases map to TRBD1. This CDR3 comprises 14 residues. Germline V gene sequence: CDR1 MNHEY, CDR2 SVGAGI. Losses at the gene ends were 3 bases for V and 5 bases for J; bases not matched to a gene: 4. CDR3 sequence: CASSYGQGTYGYTF. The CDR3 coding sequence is TGTGCCAGCAGTTATGGACAGGGGACATATGGCTACACCTTC.

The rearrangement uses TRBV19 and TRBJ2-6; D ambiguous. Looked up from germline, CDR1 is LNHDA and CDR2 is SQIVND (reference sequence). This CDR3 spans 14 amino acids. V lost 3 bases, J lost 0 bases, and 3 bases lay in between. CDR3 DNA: TGTGCCAGTAGTATCAACTCTGGGGCCAACGTCCTGACTTTC. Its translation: CASSINSGANVLTF.

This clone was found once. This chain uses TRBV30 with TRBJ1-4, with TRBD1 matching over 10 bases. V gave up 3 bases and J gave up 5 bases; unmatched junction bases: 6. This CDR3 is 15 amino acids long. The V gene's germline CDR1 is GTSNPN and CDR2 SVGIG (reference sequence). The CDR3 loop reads CAWRFLGQGNEKLFF. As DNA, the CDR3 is TGTGCCTGGAGATTCTTGGGACAGGGGAATGAAAAACTGTTTTTT.

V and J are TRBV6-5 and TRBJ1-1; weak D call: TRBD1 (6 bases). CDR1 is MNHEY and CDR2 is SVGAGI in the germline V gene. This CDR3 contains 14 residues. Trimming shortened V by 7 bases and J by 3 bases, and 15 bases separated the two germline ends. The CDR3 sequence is CASTQGSRYTEAFF. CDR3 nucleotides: TGTGCCAGCACCCAGGGGTCCAGGTACACTGAAGCTTTCTTT.

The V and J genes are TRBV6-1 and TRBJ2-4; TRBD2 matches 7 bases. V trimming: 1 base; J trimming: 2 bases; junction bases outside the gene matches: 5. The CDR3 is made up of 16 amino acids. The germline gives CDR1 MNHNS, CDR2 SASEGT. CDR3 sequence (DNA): TGTGCCAGCAGTGAAGAGGACGGGAGGCCCAAAAACATTCAGTACTTC. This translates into CASSEEDGRPKNIQYF.

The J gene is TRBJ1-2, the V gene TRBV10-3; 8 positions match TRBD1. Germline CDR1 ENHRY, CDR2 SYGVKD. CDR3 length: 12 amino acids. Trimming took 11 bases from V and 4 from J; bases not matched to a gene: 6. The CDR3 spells CAVDRGSYGYTF. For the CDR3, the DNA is TGTGCCGTAGACAGGGGTAGCTATGGCTACACCTTC.

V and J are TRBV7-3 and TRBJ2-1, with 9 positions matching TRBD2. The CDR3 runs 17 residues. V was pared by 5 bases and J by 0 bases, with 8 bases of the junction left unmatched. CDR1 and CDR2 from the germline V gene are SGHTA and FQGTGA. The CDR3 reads CASSRDSGGTSYNEQFF. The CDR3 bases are TGTGCCAGCAGCCGTGACAGCGGGGGGACCTCCTACAATGAGCAGTTCTTC. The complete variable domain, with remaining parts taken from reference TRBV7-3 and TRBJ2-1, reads GAGVSQTPSNKVTEKGKYVELRCDPISGHTALYWYRQSLGQGPEFLIYFQGTGAADDSGLPNDRFFAVRPEGSVSTLKIQRTERGDSAVYLCASSRDSGGTSYNEQFFGPGTRLTVL.

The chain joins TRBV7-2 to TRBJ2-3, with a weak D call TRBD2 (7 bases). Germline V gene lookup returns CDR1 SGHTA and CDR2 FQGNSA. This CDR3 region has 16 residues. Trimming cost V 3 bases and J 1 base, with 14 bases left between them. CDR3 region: CASSFEGGGRTDTQYF. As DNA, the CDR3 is TGTGCCAGCAGCTTTGAAGGCGGGGGCCGCACAGATACGCAGTATTTT.

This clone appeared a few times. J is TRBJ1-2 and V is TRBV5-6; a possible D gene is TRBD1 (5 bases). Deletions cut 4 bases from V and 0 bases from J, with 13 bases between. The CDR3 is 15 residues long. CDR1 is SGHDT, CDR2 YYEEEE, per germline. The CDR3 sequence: CASSPGRGANYGYTF. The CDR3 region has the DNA TGTGCCAGCAGCCCTGGGCGGGGGGCTAACTATGGCTACACCTTC.

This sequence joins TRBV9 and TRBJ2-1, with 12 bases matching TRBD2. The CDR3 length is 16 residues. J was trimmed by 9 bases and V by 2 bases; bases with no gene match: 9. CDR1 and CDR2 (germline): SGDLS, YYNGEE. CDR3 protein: CASSVLTSGSYGEQFF. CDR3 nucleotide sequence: TGTGCCAGCAGCGTCTTGACTAGCGGGAGTTACGGTGAGCAGTTCTTC. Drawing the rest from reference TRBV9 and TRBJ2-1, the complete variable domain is DSGVTQTPKHLITATGQRVTLRCSPRSGDLSVYWYQQSLDQGLQFLIQYYNGEERAKGNILERFSAQQFPDLHSELNLSSLELGDSALYFCASSVLTSGSYGEQFFGPGTRLTVL.

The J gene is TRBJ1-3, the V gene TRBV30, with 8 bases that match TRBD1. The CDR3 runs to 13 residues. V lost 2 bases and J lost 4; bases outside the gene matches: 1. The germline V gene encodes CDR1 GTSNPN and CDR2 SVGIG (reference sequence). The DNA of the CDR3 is TGTGCCTGGAGTCGGGACAGGGGAAACACCATATATTTT. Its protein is CAWSRDRGNTIYF.

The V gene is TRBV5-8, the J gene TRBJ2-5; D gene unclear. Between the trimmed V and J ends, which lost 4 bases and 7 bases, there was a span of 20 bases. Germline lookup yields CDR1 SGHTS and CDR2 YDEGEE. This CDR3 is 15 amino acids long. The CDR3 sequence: CASSSNFMPGGTQYF. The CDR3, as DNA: TGTGCCAGCAGCAGCAATTTTATGCCTGGCGGGACCCAGTACTTC.

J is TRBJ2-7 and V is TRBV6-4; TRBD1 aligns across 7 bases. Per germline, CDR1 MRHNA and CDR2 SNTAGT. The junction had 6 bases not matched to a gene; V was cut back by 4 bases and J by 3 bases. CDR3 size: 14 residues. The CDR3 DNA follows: TGTGCCAGCAGTGGACAGGGAAGAAACTACGAGCAGTACTTC. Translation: CASSGQGRNYEQYF.

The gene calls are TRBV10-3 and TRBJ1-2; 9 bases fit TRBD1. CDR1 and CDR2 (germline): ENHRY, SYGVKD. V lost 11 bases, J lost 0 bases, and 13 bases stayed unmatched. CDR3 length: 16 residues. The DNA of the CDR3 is TGTGCCTCCGACAGGGGGACCTCTAATCCTAACTATGGCTACACCTTC. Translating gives CASDRGTSNPNYGYTF.

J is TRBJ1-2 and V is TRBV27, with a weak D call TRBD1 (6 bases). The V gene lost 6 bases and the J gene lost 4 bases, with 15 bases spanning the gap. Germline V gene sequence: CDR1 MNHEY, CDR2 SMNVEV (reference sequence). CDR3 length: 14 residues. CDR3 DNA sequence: TGTGCCAGCAGCCCCAGGGGATTCAGCTATGGCTACACCTTC. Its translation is CASSPRGFSYGYTF.

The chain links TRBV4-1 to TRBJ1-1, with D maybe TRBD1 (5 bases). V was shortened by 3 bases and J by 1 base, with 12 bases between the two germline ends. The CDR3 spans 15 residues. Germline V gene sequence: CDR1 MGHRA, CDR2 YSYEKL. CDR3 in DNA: TGCGCCAGCAGCCACGTCAGGACACCGAACACTGAAGCTTTCTTT. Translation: CASSHVRTPNTEAFF.

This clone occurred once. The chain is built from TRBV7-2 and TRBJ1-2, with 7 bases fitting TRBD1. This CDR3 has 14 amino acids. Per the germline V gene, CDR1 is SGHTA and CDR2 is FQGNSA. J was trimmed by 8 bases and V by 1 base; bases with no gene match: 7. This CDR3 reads CASSLGQGFYGYTF. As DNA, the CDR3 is TGTGCCAGCAGCTTAGGACAGGGATTTTACGGCTACACCTTC.

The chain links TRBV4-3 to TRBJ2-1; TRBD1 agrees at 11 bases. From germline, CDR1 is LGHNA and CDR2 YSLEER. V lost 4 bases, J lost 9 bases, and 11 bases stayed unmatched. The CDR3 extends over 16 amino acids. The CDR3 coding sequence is TGCGCCAGCAGCCCAACCCGGGACAGGGGGATGGGTGAGCAGTTCTTC. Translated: CASSPTRDRGMGEQFF.

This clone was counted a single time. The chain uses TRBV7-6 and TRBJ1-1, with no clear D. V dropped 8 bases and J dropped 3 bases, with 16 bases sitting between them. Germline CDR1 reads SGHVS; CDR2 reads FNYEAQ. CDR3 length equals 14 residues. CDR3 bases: TGTGCCAGCGGGCTAGAGGGAGGAGACACTGAAGCTTTCTTT. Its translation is CASGLEGGDTEAFF.

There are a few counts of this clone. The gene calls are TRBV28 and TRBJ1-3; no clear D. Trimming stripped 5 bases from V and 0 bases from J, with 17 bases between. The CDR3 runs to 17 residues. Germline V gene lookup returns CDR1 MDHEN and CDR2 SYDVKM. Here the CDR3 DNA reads TGTGCCAGCAGTGCAAGGACGGGGAAACGCTCTGGAAACACCATATATTTT. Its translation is CASSARTGKRSGNTIYF.

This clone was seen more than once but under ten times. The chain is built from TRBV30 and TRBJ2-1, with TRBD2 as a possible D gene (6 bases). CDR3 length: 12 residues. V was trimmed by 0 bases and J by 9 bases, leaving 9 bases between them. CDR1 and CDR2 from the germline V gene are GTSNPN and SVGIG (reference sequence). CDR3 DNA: TGTGCCTGGAGTGTCAGCGGGCTTGAGCAGTTCTTC. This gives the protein CAWSVSGLEQFF.

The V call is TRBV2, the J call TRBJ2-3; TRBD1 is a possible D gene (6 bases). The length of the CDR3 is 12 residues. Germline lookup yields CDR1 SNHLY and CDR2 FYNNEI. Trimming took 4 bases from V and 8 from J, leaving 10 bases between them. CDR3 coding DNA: TGTGCCAGCAGTGCGTTACAGGGTACGCAGTATTTT. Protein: CASSALQGTQYF.

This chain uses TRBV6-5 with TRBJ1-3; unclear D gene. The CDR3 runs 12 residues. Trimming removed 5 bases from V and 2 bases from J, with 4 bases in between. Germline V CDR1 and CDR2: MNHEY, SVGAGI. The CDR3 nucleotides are TGTGCCAGCAGTCCTACTGGAAACACCATATATTTT. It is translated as CASSPTGNTIYF.